This TCR beta chain was captured in a study of blood T cell repertoires in COVID-19. Study in general: Sites across the United States, Italy and Spain contributed samples from acute and convalescent COVID-19. The cDNA or gDNA used as material had been derived from T cells, B-cell-depleted T cells, or PBMCs.

Some clones are missing from TCRdb's copy, which holds only in-frame ones; the method was immunoSEQ multiplex PCR. The sample lists 200,000 to 250,000 clones, under 90% occurring once. Individuals in the exposed group had encountered a COVID-19 case within 2 weeks preceding study entry. Trimming took 7 bases from V and 0 from J, leaving 7 bases between them. The CDR3 sequence is 13 residues long. Germline CDR1 and CDR2: LGHNT and FRNRAP. This clonotype was obtained from a woman between 45 and 65 years old who had been exposed to COVID-19. The chain employs TRBV12-5 and TRBJ1-3; perhaps TRBD1 as D (5 bases). Sequencing was done on a sample of PBMCs or T cells enriched from blood (not recorded which). CDR3 nucleotide sequence: TGTGCTAGTGCTCAGGGCTCTGGAAACACCATATATTTT. It specifies CASAQGSGNTIYF.